This record concerns one TCR beta chain sequence. The data are from a study of blood T cells in healthy people across ages. A second PCR, run for roughly 7 to 11 cycles, used a sample-barcoded 5' primer plus a J-beta primer mix. TCRdb fed the 5' RACE reads into MiXCR, producing one record per CDR3 protein. The repertoire holds approximately 810,000 distinct CDR3 sequences, with 29% as singletons. CDR3 length: 15 amino acids. V lost 6 bases and J lost 0, with 13 bases in between. The sequence was collected from a woman aged 80 or over in good health. The sample comprised blood. The V call is TRBV12-3 or TRBV12-4, the J call TRBJ2-3, with D possibly matching TRBD2 (6 bases). CDR3 region: CASRTGVTSTDTQYF. Here the CDR3 DNA reads TGTGCCAGCAGGACGGGGGTCACAAGCACAGATACGCAGTATTTT.